This entry lists 11 T cell receptor beta chains sequenced from one sample in a study of shared clonotypes between healthy human individuals. Produced via immunoSEQ multiplex PCR; TCRdb's table is partial and in-frame only. The sample includes millions of clones, 95% of them seen just once. Source material: naive CD4+ T cells sorted from blood. Subset noted: CD45RA+ positively selected. The receptors stem from a man younger than 35 in good health.

The table lists this clone with a count of one. The V gene is TRBV7-2, the J gene TRBJ2-5; D possibly corresponds to TRBD1 (6 bases). The CDR3 has 14 residues. From germline, CDR1 is SGHTA and CDR2 FQGNSA. Trimming shortened V by 1 base and J by 5 bases, and 11 bases separated the two germline ends. CDR3 sequence (DNA): TGTGCCAGCAGCTTAGGGGCAGGGGCGGAGACCCAGTACTTC. Protein product: CASSLGAGAETQYF.

The CDR3 reads CASFRGGNDEQYF. The CDR3, as DNA: TGTGCCAGCTTTCGGGGGGGGAACGACGAGCAGTACTTC. This chain uses TRBV2 with TRBJ2-7, with 8 bases fitting TRBD2. The CDR3 has 13 amino acids. Germline V lookup: CDR1 SNHLY, CDR2 FYNNEI. The V gene end was trimmed by 8 bases and the J gene end by 5 bases; junction bases not matched to a gene: 8.

In this sample, this clone turned up once. J is TRBJ2-1 and V is TRBV25-1; the D is unclear. The CDR3 totals 11 residues. Trimming stripped 5 bases from V and 4 bases from J, with 3 bases between. The V gene's germline CDR1 is MGHDK and CDR2 SYGVNS. CDR3 nucleotide sequence: TGTGCCAGCAGTCAGTACAATGAGCAGTTCTTC. It specifies CASSQYNEQFF.

The gene calls are TRBV5-1 and TRBJ2-5, with 7 bases that match TRBD1. The CDR3 is made up of 14 amino acids. J gave up 5 bases and V 0 bases, and 4 bases lay outside the gene matches. The germline CDR1 and CDR2 sequences are SGHRS and YFSETQ. DNA of the CDR3: TGCGCCAGCAGCTTGGGGGACAGTGGGGAGACCCAGTACTTC. Translated: CASSLGDSGETQYF.

The chain uses TRBV6-6 and TRBJ2-7, with 7 bases that match TRBD1. The J segment lost 5 bases and the V segment lost 7 bases, leaving 8 bases of the junction unmatched. The CDR3 extends over 13 amino acids. Germline V CDR1 and CDR2: MNHNY, SVGAGI (reference sequence). Here the CDR3 DNA reads TGTGCCAGCATTAGAACAGGGGACCACGAGCAGTACTTC. It translates to CASIRTGDHEQYF.

The CDR3 protein is CASSPLLNSPLHF. DNA of the CDR3: TGTGCCAGCAGCCCTCTTCTAAATTCACCCCTCCACTTT. This chain connects TRBV7-2 to TRBJ1-6, with no clear D. The CDR3 loop spans 13 amino acids. V lost 5 bases to trimming and J lost 7 bases, with 9 bases between them. In germline, CDR1 is SGHTA, CDR2 FQGNSA.

This clone was seen a single time. The chain is built from TRBV27 and TRBJ2-4; D is possibly TRBD1 (6 bases). Germline loops: CDR1 MNHEY, CDR2 SMNVEV (reference sequence). V was pared by 5 bases and J by 1 base, with 18 bases between. The CDR3 consists of 17 residues. CDR3 protein: CASSPRAGDVAKNIQYF. CDR3 DNA sequence: TGTGCCAGCAGTCCGCGGGCAGGGGACGTGGCCAAAAACATTCAGTACTTC.

This chain joins TRBV10-3 and TRBJ2-1; 10 positions agree with TRBD2. CDR1 and CDR2 (germline): ENHRY, SYGVKD. With V trimmed by 7 bases and J by 7 bases, 10 bases remained unmatched. This CDR3 region has 15 residues. The CDR3 DNA reads as TGTGCCATCAACACCCCTAGCGGGAGAGTGAATGAGCAGTTCTTC. This gives the protein CAINTPSGRVNEQFF.

This clone was detected only once. In the same sample, other DNA sequences code for this CDR3. The V gene is TRBV28, the J gene TRBJ1-2, with D hard to call. Germline V lookup: CDR1 MDHEN, CDR2 SYDVKM. Trimming stripped 2 bases from V and 2 bases from J, with 6 bases between. This CDR3 has 13 residues. CDR3 nucleotide sequence: TGTGCCAGCAGTTTAGTAGGGAACTATGGCTACACCTTC. It specifies CASSLVGNYGYTF.

The chain is built from TRBV2 and TRBJ1-6; D not certain. The CDR3 covers 15 residues. Trimming cost V 4 bases and J 10 bases, with 17 bases left between them. From germline, CDR1 is SNHLY and CDR2 FYNNEI. The CDR3 region has the DNA TGTGCCAGCAGTGTTCAGACGGCCTCTGGGTCACCCCTCCACTTT. It specifies CASSVQTASGSPLHF.

Comment on this clone: This CDR3 is also generated by other DNA sequences in the sample. The chain employs TRBV18 and TRBJ2-3, with D perhaps TRBD2 (5 bases). The CDR3 extends over 14 amino acids. Trimming removed 3 bases from V and 4 bases from J, with 11 bases in between. Per the germline V gene, CDR1 is KGHSH and CDR2 is LQKENI. CDR3 residues: CASSPKGSADTQYF. In DNA, the CDR3 is TGTGCCAGCTCACCCAAAGGGAGCGCAGATACGCAGTATTTT.